This T cell receptor beta chain was recovered during a study of metastatic and nonmetastatic thyroid tumors. The wider study: The authors compared repertoires across blood and tumor or nodule tissue from malignant and benign thyroid patients.

This clone is labeled medium-sized (0.01 to 0.1%). Its antigen remains unidentified. The study's findings and limits: As reported, TCR beta diversity in blood and tumor was significantly higher in malignant thyroid tumors than in benign nodules.

With MiXCR, TCRdb reprocessed the PCR reads. Found here are roughly 11,000 clones, 25% to 35% of them singletons; the top ten hold about 22%. Thyroid surgery was performed in patients who had received no treatment beforehand. The germline V gene has CDR1 SGHRS and CDR2 YFSETQ. With 3 bases removed from V and 7 bases from J, the gap between germline ends came to 13 bases. This CDR3 is built from 14 residues. The receptor was derived from a male donor with papillary thyroid cancer or a benign thyroid nodule (not recorded which). Some clones in this sample may be carry-over from other donors' samples. The chain joins TRBV5-1 to TRBJ1-4; a possible D gene is TRBD1 (6 bases). The sample taken for sequencing was adjacent normal tissue. The CDR3 coding sequence is TGCGCCAGCAGCTCCCGGGACATCTCTGAAAAACTGTTTTTT. Amino acids: CASSSRDISEKLFF.